Listed below are T cell receptor beta chains from one sample, sequenced in a study of T-cell reconstitution after alpha-beta-depleted transplantation in children. TCRdb fed the PCR reads into MiXCR, producing one record per CDR3 protein. This table has some 590,000 distinct CDR3 sequences, over 9.5% appearing once. Material: PBMCs from the stem cell graft donor, obtained from the stem cell graft. The receptor source for this set is a human donor who donated a stem cell graft to a child with acute myeloid leukemia. CDR3s include the opening cysteine and the closing phenylalanine or tryptophan. D genes are given only for firm matches. Expanded clones are given a class, and other clones once, few, many or no size at all.

D gene	clone size	J gene	V gene	CDR3 DNA	CDR3 protein
-	-	TRBJ1-1	TRBV6-4	TGTGCCAGCAGTGTTCCAGCCTTAATGAACACTGAAGCTTTCTTT	CASSVPALMNTEAFF
-	many	TRBJ2-3	TRBV2	TGTGCCAGCAGTGATCTTCCGGGAGCGACAGATACGCAGTATTTT	CASSDLPGATDTQYF
TRBD1	many	TRBJ2-7	TRBV6-6	TGTGCCAGCAGGCCACAGGGGGGCGAGCAGTACTTC	CASRPQGGEQYF
TRBD1	-	TRBJ1-4	TRBV29-1	TGCAGCGCTACCGGGACAGGGAAGAATGAAAAACTGTTTTTT	CSATGTGKNEKLFF
TRBD2	few	TRBJ2-1	TRBV27	TGTGCCAGCAAAATTGGACTAGCGGCCAATGAGCAGTTCTTC	CASKIGLAANEQFF
-	many	TRBJ2-3	TRBV7-8	TGTGCCAGCAGACCTGAAAGGTCTACCACAGATACGCAGTATTTT	CASRPERSTTDTQYF
TRBD2	few	TRBJ2-3	TRBV12-3/TRBV12-4	TGTGCCAGCAGTCCCAACTTAGCGGGAAGCGCAGATACGCAGTATTTT	CASSPNLAGSADTQYF
TRBD2	-	TRBJ2-5	TRBV4-3	TGCGCCAGCAGCCAATCGAGCGGGAGGGCTTCGAAAGAGACCCAGTACTTC	CASSQSSGRASKETQYF
TRBD1	many	TRBJ2-2	TRBV6-2/TRBV6-3	TGTGCCAGCAGTTACTCCGACAGGGTATCCGGGGAGCTGTTTTTT	CASSYSDRVSGELFF
TRBD1	many	TRBJ2-1	TRBV12-3/TRBV12-4	TGTGCCAGCAGTTCAGGACAGGGGGTCAGTGAGCAGTTCTTC	CASSSGQGVSEQFF
-	few	TRBJ2-1	TRBV29-1	TGCAGCGTGGAAAATAACAATGAGCAGTTCTTC	CSVENNNEQFF
-	many	TRBJ2-1	TRBV7-2	TGTGCCAGCAGCTCATGGGCGGAGAATGAGCAGTTCTTC	CASSSWAENEQFF
-	few	TRBJ2-1	TRBV6-5	TGTGCCAGCAGTCCGCCGGGACTCATTTACAATGAGCAGTTCTTC	CASSPPGLIYNEQFF
TRBD2	many	TRBJ2-7	TRBV6-2/TRBV6-3	TGTGCCAGCACCCGGAGCGGGAGCTCCTACGAGCAGTACTTC	CASTRSGSSYEQYF
-	many	TRBJ2-1	TRBV5-1	TGCGCCAGCAGCAGAGGAGGGGTATTAGCGGCCGACAATGAGCAGTTCTTC	CASSRGGVLAADNEQFF
-	-	TRBJ2-7	TRBV27	TGTGCCAGCAGCCCCAGGAGTGGCGAGCAGTACTTC	CASSPRSGEQYF
-	-	TRBJ1-3	TRBV6-6	TGTGCCAGCGCTGAAGGCTCTGGAAACACCATATATTTT	CASAEGSGNTIYF
-	many	TRBJ1-5	TRBV20-1	TGCAGTGCTAGCCCGGGGGCCTATCAGCCCCAGCATTTT	CSASPGAYQPQHF
TRBD1	-	TRBJ2-2	TRBV6-1	TGTGCCAGCAGAGGACAGGGGGCTATCGGGGAGCTGTTTTTT	CASRGQGAIGELFF
-	many	TRBJ1-6	TRBV20-1	TGCAGTGCTAGAGAGGCAGGGGTAACGCATTCACCCCTCCACTTT	CSAREAGVTHSPLHF
-	-	TRBJ2-7	TRBV6-6	TGTGCCAGCAGGACGCTTTCTGAGCAGTACTTC	CASRTLSEQYF
-	-	TRBJ2-3	TRBV29-1	TGCAGCGTTGCGCAGGCAGTGGCAGATACGCAGTATTTT	CSVAQAVADTQYF
TRBD2	-	TRBJ2-7	TRBV5-1	TGCGCCAGCAGCCCAACTAGGGGACTAAACTCCTACGAGCAGTACTTC	CASSPTRGLNSYEQYF
-	-	TRBJ2-1	TRBV4-1	TGCGCCAGCAGCCAAGTTCCGGGCCCCGAGCAGTTCTTC	CASSQVPGPEQFF
-	few	TRBJ1-2	TRBV12-3/TRBV12-4	TGTGCCAGCAGTTTGGTGGGGGCAGGAGTGACCTTC	CASSLVGAGVTF
-	few	TRBJ1-1	TRBV6-5	TGTGCCAGCAGTTACGGGGCTATGAACACTGAAGCTTTCTTT	CASSYGAMNTEAFF
TRBD2	-	TRBJ2-3	TRBV6-1	TGTGCCAGCAGTGATAGCGGGAGGGACACAGATACGCAGTATTTT	CASSDSGRDTDTQYF
TRBD2	many	TRBJ2-1	TRBV11-2	TGTGCCAGCAGCCCCGGGGCGGGAGGCTGGAGTGAGCAGTTCTTC	CASSPGAGGWSEQFF
-	few	TRBJ2-7	TRBV18	TGTGCCAGCTCACGGGAACCGGGACTGAACTACGAGCAGTACTTC	CASSREPGLNYEQYF
TRBD1	many	TRBJ2-1	TRBV12-3/TRBV12-4	TGTGCCAGCAGTACCCGGACAGGGGTGAATGAGCAGTTCTTC	CASSTRTGVNEQFF
-	-	TRBJ2-7	TRBV21-1	TGTGCCAGCAGCCGAGAACTAGCGGGAGGGCAGGGCGAGCAGTACTTC	CASSRELAGGQGEQYF
TRBD1	-	TRBJ1-5	TRBV6-2/TRBV6-3	TGTGCCAGCACCCGGACAGGGGAAGGCAATCAGCCCCAGCATTTT	CASTRTGEGNQPQHF
-	many	TRBJ1-1	TRBV12-3/TRBV12-4	TGTGCCAGCAGCTTCGGACAGAACACTGAAGCTTTCTTT	CASSFGQNTEAFF
-	many	TRBJ2-2	TRBV4-3	TGCGCCAGCAGCCAAGTAATTGGTGGGAACACCGGGGAGCTGTTTTTT	CASSQVIGGNTGELFF
-	-	TRBJ2-1	TRBV30	TGTGCCTGGAGTGTAGGGGGCTACAATGAGCAGTTCTTC	CAWSVGGYNEQFF
TRBD1	few	TRBJ1-2	TRBV7-2	TGTGCCAGCAGCAGCCGGGACAGGTTCCCTCCCCTTGGCTACACCTTC	CASSSRDRFPPLGYTF
TRBD1	many	TRBJ1-6	TRBV6-1	TGTGCCAGCAGTAAGGACAGGGGCGGTTCACCCCTCCACTTT	CASSKDRGGSPLHF
-	-	TRBJ2-1	TRBV28	TGTGCCAGCAGTTGGAGTCATGAGCAGTTCTTC	CASSWSHEQFF
-	few	TRBJ1-5	TRBV20-1	TGCAGTGCTAGGAAACCGACTAGCAATCAGCCCCAGCATTTT	CSARKPTSNQPQHF
TRBD1	-	TRBJ2-7	TRBV27	TGTGCCAGCAGTACCCGGACAGGGATACACGAGCAGTACTTC	CASSTRTGIHEQYF
-	-	TRBJ2-3	TRBV28	TGTGCCAGCAGTTTAAGCCCGGGTAGTAGCACAGATACGCAGTATTTT	CASSLSPGSSTDTQYF
TRBD2	-	TRBJ2-7	TRBV28	TGTGCCAGCTCGTCGGGGGGGTCAGCTCGGTACGAGCAGTACTTC	CASSSGGSARYEQYF
TRBD1	-	TRBJ2-5	TRBV29-1	TGCAGCGTCATGACAGGGGGCGCGGGGACCCAGTACTTC	CSVMTGGAGTQYF
TRBD2	-	TRBJ2-1	TRBV12-3/TRBV12-4	TGTGCCAGCAGCCTAGGTAGCGGGAGTCGAAATGAGCAGTTCTTC	CASSLGSGSRNEQFF
-	-	TRBJ1-1	TRBV6-2/TRBV6-3	TGTGCCAGCAGTTATATCGGGGGAACTGAAGCTTTCTTT	CASSYIGGTEAFF
-	many	TRBJ2-2	TRBV4-3	TGCGCCAGCAGCCAAGTTACCGGTATAACCGGGGAGCTGTTTTTT	CASSQVTGITGELFF
-	-	TRBJ2-7	TRBV7-2	TGTGCCAGCGCCGGACCCCCGGGTGGAGGAGTAGGCTACGAGCAGTACTTC	CASAGPPGGGVGYEQYF
-	few	TRBJ2-3	TRBV20-1	TGCAGTGCTCCCCGGATAGATACGCAGTATTTT	CSAPRIDTQYF
-	many	TRBJ2-3	TRBV9	TGTGCCAGCAGCGTATCGCAACCCACAGATACGCAGTATTTT	CASSVSQPTDTQYF
TRBD2	-	TRBJ2-4	TRBV5-1	TGCGCCAGCAGCTTGGTGGCCGGGAGGGGAGGAAACATTCAGTACTTC	CASSLVAGRGGNIQYF
-	-	TRBJ2-5	TRBV12-3/TRBV12-4	TGTGCCAGCAACCCTCGAGGGTACCAAGAGACCCAGTACTTC	CASNPRGYQETQYF
-	-	TRBJ1-1	TRBV7-3	TGTGCCAGCAGCTTAACGGTTGGCACTGAAGCTTTCTTT	CASSLTVGTEAFF
TRBD1	-	TRBJ2-1	TRBV20-1	TGCAGTTCCTATAGAGGGGGCTTGTCTGTCCCAGGCAATGAGCAGTTCTTC	CSSYRGGLSVPGNEQFF
-	-	TRBJ2-1	TRBV20-1	TGCAGTGCTAGAGGTGGGCAGGGAAGACACAATGAGCAGTTCTTC	CSARGGQGRHNEQFF
-	many	TRBJ2-1	TRBV12-3/TRBV12-4	TGTGCCAGCAGTAATCGGGTCCCAACAGGCAATGAGCAGTTCTTC	CASSNRVPTGNEQFF